A selection of T cell receptor beta chains follows, all from one sample in a study of blood T cell repertoires in COVID-19. The method was immunoSEQ multiplex PCR; TCRdb's version includes in-frame clones alone and lacks a portion of them. The profile covers about 110,000 clones, with 70% to 80% appearing a single time and 6.2% taken by the ten largest. Sequencing was carried out using peripheral blood. Receptors were obtained from a man of 80 years or more with COVID-19, enrolled during active disease. Each CDR3 is given without its conserved first and last residue. D genes are given only for firm matches. Clone sizes are given selectively: once, few, many, or a class where the clone is expanded.

TRBJ2-5 TRBD2 TRBV3-1/TRBV3-2 - ASSQDFGRAWGSQY
TRBJ1-2 - TRBV28 - ASSLAHGGRGRRGYT
TRBJ1-4 - TRBV3-1/TRBV3-2 - ASSQEVVRVNEKLF
TRBJ2-3 TRBD2 TRBV7-9 - ASRAVLAGADTQY
TRBJ2-2 TRBD1 TRBV29-1 - SVVGQAGGELF
TRBJ1-5 - TRBV19 - ASSITGSNQPQH
TRBJ2-1 - TRBV9 - ASSDSEQF
TRBJ1-2 - TRBV29-1 - SVEDQGDGYT
TRBJ1-2 TRBD1 TRBV25-1 - ASSEMGTEGSYGYT
TRBJ2-5 TRBD2 TRBV7-3 few ASSSGLADQETQY
TRBJ1-1 - TRBV2 - AIRGGGDTEAF
TRBJ2-1 - TRBV13 - ASGLSQYNEQF
TRBJ2-5 TRBD2 TRBV2 once ASTVTSGRAGETQY
TRBJ2-3 TRBD1 TRBV19 - ASSNTGVDTQY
TRBJ2-7 - TRBV28 few ASTGLLSYEQY
TRBJ2-5 - TRBV6-1 once ASSEFRGETQY
TRBJ2-3 - TRBV5-4 few ASSPGRLATDTQY
TRBJ1-2 - TRBV7-3 - ASSFLPGQASGYT
TRBJ1-2 - TRBV9 - ASSVSGPSPYGYT
TRBJ1-2 - TRBV6-5 - ASSVSLSPYGYT
TRBJ1-2 - TRBV19 - ASSNDRWSYGYT
TRBJ2-1 - TRBV29-1 few SVAASGEQF
TRBJ1-5 TRBD1 TRBV24-1 once ATSEKTGGSNQPQH
TRBJ1-2 TRBD1 TRBV7-8 - ASSRGTGNYGYT
TRBJ1-4 - TRBV4-3 - ASSHGMRALNEKLF
TRBJ2-1 TRBD1 TRBV20-1 - SAEGQEQF
TRBJ2-5 TRBD2 TRBV5-4 - ASSLQSGGIQETQY
TRBJ2-1 - TRBV7-2 - ASSFSSLGAYNEQF
TRBJ2-2 - TRBV7-8 - ASTGNTGELF
TRBJ2-2 - TRBV28 once ASSLPPLAENTGELF
TRBJ2-1 - TRBV5-4 many ASSLGAETYYNEQF
TRBJ2-6 - TRBV7-3 - ASSSYKSTGANVLT
TRBJ1-2 TRBD1 TRBV27 - ASSLFQGAYGYT
TRBJ2-3 TRBD1 TRBV6-5 - ASSFTRGMADTQY
TRBJ1-4 - TRBV6-6 - ASSLGGNEKLF
TRBJ1-2 - TRBV21-1 - ASVNGTGPNYGYT
TRBJ1-3 TRBD1 TRBV25-1 few ASSDNRGSGNTIY
TRBJ1-2 TRBD1 TRBV29-1 - SAVQGYGYT
TRBJ2-7 TRBD2 TRBV2 - ASSPTSGGTYEQY
TRBJ2-7 TRBD1 TRBV6-5 few ASSYSGTGTYEQY
TRBJ2-3 TRBD1 TRBV5-1 - ASSLTFKTGNTDTQY
TRBJ1-4 - TRBV6-5 - ASRAGLGEKLF
TRBJ2-1 - TRBV20-1 - SAFTRNEQF
TRBJ2-7 TRBD2 TRBV4-3 - ASSQFPGRSDEQY
TRBJ2-2 TRBD1 TRBV28 once ASVPGQGIIGELF
TRBJ2-7 TRBD1 TRBV2 - ASSFWTGTYEQY
TRBJ2-2 - TRBV21-1 - ASSKALIPGTPGNTGELF
TRBJ2-7 TRBD2 TRBV4-2 few ASSQDFLAGGYEQY
TRBJ1-1 - TRBV7-2 - ASSFSGGDTEAF
TRBJ2-2 - TRBV7-3 - ASSPSTRTGELF
TRBJ2-5 - TRBV19 - ASSGTKETQY
TRBJ2-7 TRBD1 TRBV5-4 - ASRLRQGGEQY
TRBJ2-2 TRBD2 TRBV7-9 once ASSPNLAGAAGELF
TRBJ1-2 - TRBV23-1 - ASSQNVAGAGYT
TRBJ2-1 - TRBV2 - ARGRRDNEQF